Sequencing of this T cell receptor (beta chain) was carried out in a study of graft-versus-host responses after intestinal transplantation. Study-level information: Transplants given to recipients were multivisceral, liver-intestinal, or isolated intestinal. Each recipient received anti-thymocyte globulin induction, then tacrolimus and steroids for about three years.

In germline, CDR1 is SNHLY, CDR2 FYNNEI. The CDR3 is made up of 15 amino acids. With 4 bases removed from V and 4 bases from J, the gap between germline ends came to 16 bases. Turning to this clone: Its specificity is unknown.

Produced via immunoSEQ multiplex PCR; TCRdb's table is partial and in-frame only. The sample includes more than 95,000 clones, about 93% of them seen just once. The specimen comprised unstimulated CD4+ T cells sorted from spleen or lymph node cells, sampled before intestinal transplant. This chain connects TRBV2 to TRBJ1-2; TRBD1 is a possible D gene (5 bases). This TCR came from a human donor who received an intestinal transplant. CDR3 DNA: TGTGCCAGCAGTGGTAGGGGCCATATAAGCTATGGCTACACCTTC. Its translation: CASSGRGHISYGYTF.